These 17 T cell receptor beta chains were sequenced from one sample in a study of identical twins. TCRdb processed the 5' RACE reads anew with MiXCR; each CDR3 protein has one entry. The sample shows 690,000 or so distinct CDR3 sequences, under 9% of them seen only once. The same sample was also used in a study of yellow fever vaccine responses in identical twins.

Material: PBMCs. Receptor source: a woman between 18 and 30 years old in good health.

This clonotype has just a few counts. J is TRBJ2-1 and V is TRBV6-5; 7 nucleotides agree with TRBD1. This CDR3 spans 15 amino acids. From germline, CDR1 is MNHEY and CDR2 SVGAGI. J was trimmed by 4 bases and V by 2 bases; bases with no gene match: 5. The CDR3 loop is CASSYEQGPYNEQFF. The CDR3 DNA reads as TGTGCCAGCAGTTACGAACAGGGGCCTTACAATGAGCAGTTCTTC.

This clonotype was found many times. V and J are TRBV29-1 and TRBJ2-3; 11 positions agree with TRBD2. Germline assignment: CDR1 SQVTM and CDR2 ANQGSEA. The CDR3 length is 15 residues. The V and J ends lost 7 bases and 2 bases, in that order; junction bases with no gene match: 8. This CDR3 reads CSAGPSGGPTDTQYF. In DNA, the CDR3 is TGCAGCGCTGGCCCTAGCGGGGGGCCCACAGATACGCAGTATTTT.

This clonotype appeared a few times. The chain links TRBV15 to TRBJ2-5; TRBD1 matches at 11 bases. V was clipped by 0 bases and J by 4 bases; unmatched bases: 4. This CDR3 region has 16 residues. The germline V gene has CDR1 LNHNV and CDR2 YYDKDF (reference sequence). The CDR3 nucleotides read TGTGCCACCAGCAGAGACCGGACAGGGGGCCGAGAGACCCAGTACTTC. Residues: CATSRDRTGGRETQYF.

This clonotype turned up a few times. The DNA of the CDR3 is TGCAGTGCTAGGGACATGACTAGAGACAATGAGCAGTTCTTC. It yields the protein CSARDMTRDNEQFF. The chain carries TRBV20-1 and TRBJ2-1; D might be TRBD2 (6 bases). The CDR3 loop spans 14 amino acids. Germline V CDR1 and CDR2: DFQATT, SNEGSKA (reference sequence). V dropped 3 bases and J dropped 5 bases, with 14 bases sitting between them.

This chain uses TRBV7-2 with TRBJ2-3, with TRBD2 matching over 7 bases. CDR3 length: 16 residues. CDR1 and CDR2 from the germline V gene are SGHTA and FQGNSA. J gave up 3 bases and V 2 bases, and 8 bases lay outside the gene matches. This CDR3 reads CASSLSPWTSTDTQYF. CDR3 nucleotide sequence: TGTGCCAGCAGCTTATCGCCGTGGACTAGTACAGATACGCAGTATTTT.

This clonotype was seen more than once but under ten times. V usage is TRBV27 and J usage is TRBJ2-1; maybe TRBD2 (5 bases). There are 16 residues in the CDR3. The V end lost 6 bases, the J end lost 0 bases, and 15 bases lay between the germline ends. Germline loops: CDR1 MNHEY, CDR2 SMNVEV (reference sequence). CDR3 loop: CASSEGGRASYNEQFF. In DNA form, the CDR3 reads TGTGCCAGCAGCGAGGGTGGCAGAGCCTCCTACAATGAGCAGTTCTTC.

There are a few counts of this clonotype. The CDR3 spells CASSHRNRGQQETQYF. CDR3 bases: TGTGCCAGCAGCCACAGAAACAGGGGCCAACAAGAGACCCAGTACTTC. The J gene is TRBJ2-5, the V gene TRBV3-1; 7 bases fit TRBD1. CDR1 is LGHDT, CDR2 YNNKEL, per germline (reference sequence). V was pared by 3 bases and J by 2 bases, with 9 bases of the junction left unmatched. The CDR3 runs to 16 residues.

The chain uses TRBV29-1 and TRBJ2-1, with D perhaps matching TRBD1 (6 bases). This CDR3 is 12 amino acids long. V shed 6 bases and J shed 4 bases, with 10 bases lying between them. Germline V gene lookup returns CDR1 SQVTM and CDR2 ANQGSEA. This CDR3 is CSVRTDYNEQFF. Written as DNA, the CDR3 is TGCAGCGTGAGGACAGATTACAATGAGCAGTTCTTC.

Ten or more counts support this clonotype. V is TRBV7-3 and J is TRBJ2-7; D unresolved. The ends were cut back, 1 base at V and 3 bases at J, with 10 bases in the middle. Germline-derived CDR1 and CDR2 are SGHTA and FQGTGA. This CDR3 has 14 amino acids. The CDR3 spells CASSLNAGRYEQYF. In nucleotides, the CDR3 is TGTGCCAGCAGCTTAAATGCAGGACGCTACGAGCAGTACTTC.

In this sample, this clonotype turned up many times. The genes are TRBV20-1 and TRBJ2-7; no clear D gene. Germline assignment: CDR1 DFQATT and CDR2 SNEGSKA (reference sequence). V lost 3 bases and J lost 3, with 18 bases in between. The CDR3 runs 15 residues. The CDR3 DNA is TGCAGTGCTAGGGCCGTTGGTGAGAGAGACTACGAGCAGTACTTC. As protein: CSARAVGERDYEQYF.

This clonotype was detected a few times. The CDR3: CSADLRTHYEQYF. In DNA form, the CDR3 reads TGCAGTGCGGATCTTCGGACCCACTACGAGCAGTACTTC. The V call is TRBV20-1, the J call TRBJ2-7; D is ambiguous. The CDR3 has 13 amino acids. Germline-derived CDR1 and CDR2 are DFQATT and SNEGSKA (reference sequence). V shed 6 bases and J shed 3 bases, with 15 bases lying between them.

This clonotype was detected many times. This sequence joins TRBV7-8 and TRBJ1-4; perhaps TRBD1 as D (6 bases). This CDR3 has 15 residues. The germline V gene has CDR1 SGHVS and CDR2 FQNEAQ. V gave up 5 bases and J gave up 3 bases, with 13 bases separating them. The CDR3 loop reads CASSTTGSSNEKLFF. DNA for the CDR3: TGTGCCAGCAGCACCACAGGGAGTTCTAATGAAAAACTGTTTTTT.

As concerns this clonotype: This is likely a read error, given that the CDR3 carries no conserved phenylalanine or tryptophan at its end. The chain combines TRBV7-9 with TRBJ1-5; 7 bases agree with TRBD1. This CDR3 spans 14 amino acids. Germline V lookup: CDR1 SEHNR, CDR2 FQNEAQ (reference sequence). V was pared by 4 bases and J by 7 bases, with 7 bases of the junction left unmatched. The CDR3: CASSSDRVGQPQHS. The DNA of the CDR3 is TGTGCCAGCAGCTCTGACAGGGTAGGCCAGCCCCAGCATTCT.

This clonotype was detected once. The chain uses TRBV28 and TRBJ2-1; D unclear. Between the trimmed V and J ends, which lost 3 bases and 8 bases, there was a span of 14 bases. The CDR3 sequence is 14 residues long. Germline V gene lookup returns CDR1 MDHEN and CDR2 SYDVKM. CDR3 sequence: CASSFLRRVDEQFF. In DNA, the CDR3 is TGTGCCAGCAGTTTCCTTAGAAGGGTGGATGAGCAGTTCTTC.

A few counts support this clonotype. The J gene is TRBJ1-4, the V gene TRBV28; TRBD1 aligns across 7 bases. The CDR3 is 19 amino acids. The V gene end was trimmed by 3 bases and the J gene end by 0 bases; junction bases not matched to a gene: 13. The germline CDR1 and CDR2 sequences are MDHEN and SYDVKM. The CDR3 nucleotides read TGTGCCAGCAGTTTGCGGAAGGACAGGCTTAGTGCAACTAATGAAAAACTGTTTTTT. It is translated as CASSLRKDRLSATNEKLFF.

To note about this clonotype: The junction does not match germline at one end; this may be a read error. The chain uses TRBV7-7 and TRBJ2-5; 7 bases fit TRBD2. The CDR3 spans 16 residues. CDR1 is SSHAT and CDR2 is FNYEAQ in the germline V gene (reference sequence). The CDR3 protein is CASSLAGPVGQETQYF. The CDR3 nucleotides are TGTGCTAGCAGCTTAGCGGGCCCTGTCGGCCAAGAGACCCAGTACTTC.

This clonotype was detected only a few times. Written as DNA, the CDR3 is TGCGCCAGCAGCCCAATCACCGGCGGGGGGGCCCAAGATACGCAGTATTTT. This sequence encodes CASSPITGGGAQDTQYF. J is TRBJ2-3 and V is TRBV5-1; 9 positions agree with TRBD2. CDR1 is SGHRS, CDR2 YFSETQ, per germline. This CDR3 is 17 amino acids long. V lost 4 bases and J lost 5; bases outside the gene matches: 14.